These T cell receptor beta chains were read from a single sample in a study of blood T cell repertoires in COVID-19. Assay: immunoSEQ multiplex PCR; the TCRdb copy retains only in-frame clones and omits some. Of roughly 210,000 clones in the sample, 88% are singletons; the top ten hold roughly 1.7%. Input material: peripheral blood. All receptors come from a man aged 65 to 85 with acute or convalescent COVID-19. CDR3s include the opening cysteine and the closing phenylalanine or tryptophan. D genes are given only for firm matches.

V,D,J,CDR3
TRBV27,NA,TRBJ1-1,CASSSPGNTEAFF
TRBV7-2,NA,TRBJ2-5,CASSLLTETQYF
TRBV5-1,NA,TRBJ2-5,CASSFTGKVETQYF
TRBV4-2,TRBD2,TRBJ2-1,CASSLLAGAGNEQFF
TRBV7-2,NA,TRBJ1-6,CASSPDGGRNSPLHF
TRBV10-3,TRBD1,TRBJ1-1,CAISGKGQASTEAFF
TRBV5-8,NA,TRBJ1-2,CASSLSGYYGYTF
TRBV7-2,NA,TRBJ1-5,CASSLVAQQGQPQHF
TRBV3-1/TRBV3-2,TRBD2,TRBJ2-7,CASSQEFRTSSYEQYF
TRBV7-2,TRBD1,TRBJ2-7,CASSQQQGVSYEQYF
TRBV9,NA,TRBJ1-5,CASSPGGGINQPQHF
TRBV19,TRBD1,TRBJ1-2,CASTDRERPGYTF
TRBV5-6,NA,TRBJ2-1,CASSLANRAYNEQFF
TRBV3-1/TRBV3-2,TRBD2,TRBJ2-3,CASSLRDYFDQYF
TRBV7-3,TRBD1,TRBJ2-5,CASSPQGAGETQYF
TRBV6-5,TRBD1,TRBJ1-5,CASRPGQVNQPQHF
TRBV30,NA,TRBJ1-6,CAWTRGREGSPLHF
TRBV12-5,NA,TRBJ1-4,CASGPYRTVGPPEKLFF
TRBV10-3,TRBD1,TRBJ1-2,CATRQGAGYGYTF
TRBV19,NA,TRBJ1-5,CASSMEGGNQPQHF
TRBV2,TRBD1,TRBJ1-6,CASSLRDSGNSPLHF
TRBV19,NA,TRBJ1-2,CASSPTEAVYGYTF
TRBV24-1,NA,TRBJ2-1,CATSSTGSSYNEQFF
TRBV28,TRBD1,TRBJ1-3,CASRQQGAGNTIYF
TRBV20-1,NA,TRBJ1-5,CSAREAGAQHF
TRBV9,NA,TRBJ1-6,CASSERSSYNSPLHF
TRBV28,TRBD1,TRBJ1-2,CASSLRGPRGYTF
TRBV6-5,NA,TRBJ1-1,CASSYSGAPVTEAFF
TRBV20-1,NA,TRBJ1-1,CSASSGANGEAFF
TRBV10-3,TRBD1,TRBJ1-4,CAIRGGSTNEKLFF
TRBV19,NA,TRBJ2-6,CASRHSGPTLGLGSGANVLTF
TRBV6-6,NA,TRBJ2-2,CASSYSFGGELFF
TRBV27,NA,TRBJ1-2,CASSLVRGYGYTF
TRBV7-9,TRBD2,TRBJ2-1,CASSYSGTDNEQFF
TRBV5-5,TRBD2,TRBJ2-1,CASRGSGTTYNEQFF
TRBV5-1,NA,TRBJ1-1,CASSSTGYTEAFF
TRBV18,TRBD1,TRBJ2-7,CASSPGQVSYEQYF
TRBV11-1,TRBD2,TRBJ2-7,CASSLELAGVGEQYF
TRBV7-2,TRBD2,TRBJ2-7,CASSPGGTSGVSYEQYF
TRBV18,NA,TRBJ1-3,CASSPRERSSGNTIYF
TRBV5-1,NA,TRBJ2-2,CASNGAHSGTGELFF
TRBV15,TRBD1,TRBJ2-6,CATSRAPLTGGLSGANVLTF
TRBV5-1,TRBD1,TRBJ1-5,CASSAGQGNQPQHF
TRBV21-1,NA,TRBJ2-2,CASSDRSGRAESGELFF
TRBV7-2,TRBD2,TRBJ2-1,CASSPRLAGGLKQFF
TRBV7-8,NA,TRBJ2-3,CASSPWAGSSTDTQYF
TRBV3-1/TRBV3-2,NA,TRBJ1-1,CASSQLRPNTEAFF
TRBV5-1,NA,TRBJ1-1,CASSLGQQGNTEAFF
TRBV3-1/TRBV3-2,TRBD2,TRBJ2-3,CASSRRTSGRTDTQYF
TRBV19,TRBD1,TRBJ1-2,CASSTQGDYGYTF
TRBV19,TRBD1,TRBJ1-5,CASRAERAGGRSNQPQHF
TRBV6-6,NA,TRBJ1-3,CASSYSQVGAGNTIYF
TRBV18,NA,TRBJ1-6,CASSSRTGYNSPLHF
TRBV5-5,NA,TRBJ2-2,CASSRVGRSTGELFF